Sequencing of this TCR beta chain was carried out in a study of T cell changes during pregnancy in multiple sclerosis. Sequencing was performed with immunoSEQ multiplex PCR; in TCRdb, only in-frame clones are kept and a portion is missing. This table holds approximately 100,000 clones, about 91% found once. This clonotype was sampled from a female donor with multiple sclerosis, enrolled in a pregnancy study. Specimen: peripheral blood, collected after pregnancy.

Here the CDR3 DNA reads TGTGCCAGCAGCCCGAATTCTATAGTGGCGAACACCGGGGAGCTGTTTTTT. This gives the protein CASSPNSIVANTGELFF. V and J are TRBV7-3 and TRBJ2-2; D not resolved. This CDR3 spans 17 amino acids. The V end lost 5 bases, the J end lost 0 bases, and 16 bases lay between the germline ends. Germline CDR1 SGHTA, CDR2 FQGTGA.